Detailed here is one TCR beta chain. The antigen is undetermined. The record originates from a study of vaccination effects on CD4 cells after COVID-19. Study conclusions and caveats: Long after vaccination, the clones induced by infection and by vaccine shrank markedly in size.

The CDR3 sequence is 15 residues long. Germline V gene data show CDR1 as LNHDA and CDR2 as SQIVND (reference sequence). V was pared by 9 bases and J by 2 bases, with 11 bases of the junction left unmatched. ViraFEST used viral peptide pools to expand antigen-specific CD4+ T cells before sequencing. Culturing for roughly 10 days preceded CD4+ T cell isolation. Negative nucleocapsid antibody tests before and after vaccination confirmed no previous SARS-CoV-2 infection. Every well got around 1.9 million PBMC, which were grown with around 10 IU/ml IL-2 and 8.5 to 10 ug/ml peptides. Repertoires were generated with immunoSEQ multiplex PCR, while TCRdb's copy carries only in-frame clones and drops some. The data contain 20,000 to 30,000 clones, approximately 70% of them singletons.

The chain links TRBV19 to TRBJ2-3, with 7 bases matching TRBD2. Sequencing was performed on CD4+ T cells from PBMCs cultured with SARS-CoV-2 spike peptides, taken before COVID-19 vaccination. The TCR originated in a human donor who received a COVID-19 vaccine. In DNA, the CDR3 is TGTGCCAGCCGATCTTCGGGACTATACACAGATACGCAGTATTTT. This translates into CASRSSGLYTDTQYF.